Below, one T cell receptor (beta chain) is given with its context. PBMCs, at least 6.5 million per sample, were isolated. The data were obtained in a study of blood T cells in healthy people across ages. The second PCR ran about 6 to 12 cycles with a sample-barcoded 5' primer and J-beta primers. TCRdb re-derived calls from the 5' RACE reads in MiXCR, one entry per CDR3 protein. The sample has 800,000 to 900,000 distinct CDR3 sequences, less than 80% seen once. Sequencing used blood. This clonotype originated in a man younger than 45 in good health.

This CDR3 reads CASSQGQVYGYTF. For the CDR3, the DNA is TGTGCCAGCAGCCAAGGGCAGGTCTATGGCTACACCTTC. The chain recombines TRBV14 with TRBJ1-2; D is undetermined. Between the trimmed V and J ends, which lost 1 base and 4 bases, there was a span of 7 bases. The germline gives CDR1 SGHDN, CDR2 FVKESK. The CDR3 runs to 13 residues. Filled out from reference TRBV14 and TRBJ1-2, the complete variable domain reads EAGVTQFPSHSVIEKGQTVTLRCDPISGHDNLYWYRRVMGKEIKFLLHFVKESKQDESGMPNNRFLAERTGGTYSTLKVQPAELEDSGVYFCASSQGQVYGYTFGSGTRLTVV.